The rows below give T cell receptor beta chains drawn from one sample of a study of post-analysis software for immune sequencing data. TCRdb re-called the PCR reads with MiXCR, one entry per CDR3 protein. The table has hundreds of thousands of distinct CDR3 sequences, around 60% seen once. The specimen sequenced was blood. Receptor source: a girl aged 2-9 years with multiple sclerosis. Both conserved end residues are part of each CDR3. Each record gives: J gene, D gene, clone size, CDR3 length, V gene, CDR3 protein, CDR3 DNA. A D gene is named only where the DNA matches it firmly. Where a row states a size, it is once, few, many or the class of an expanded clone; other rows omit it.

j_call: TRBJ2-7
d_call: -
clone_size: few
cdr3_length: 13
v_call: TRBV10-3
cdr3_aa: CAISVGLSYEQYF
cdr3_nt: TGTGCCATCAGTGTGGGCCTCTCCTACGAGCAGTACTTC

j_call: TRBJ2-1
d_call: TRBD2
clone_size: -
cdr3_length: 20
v_call: TRBV20-1
cdr3_aa: CSARAQTGTSGRNGFGEQFF
cdr3_nt: TGCAGTGCTAGAGCCCAAACCGGGACTAGCGGGAGGAATGGTTTTGGTGAGCAGTTCTTC

j_call: TRBJ1-2
d_call: TRBD1
clone_size: -
cdr3_length: 14
v_call: TRBV7-9
cdr3_aa: CAFGQGAIDYGYTF
cdr3_nt: TGTGCCTTCGGACAGGGGGCCATCGACTATGGCTACACCTTC

j_call: TRBJ2-7
d_call: TRBD1
clone_size: few
cdr3_length: 14
v_call: TRBV29-1
cdr3_aa: CSAGNRGTASEQYF
cdr3_nt: TGCAGCGCAGGAAACAGGGGTACGGCGTCCGAGCAGTACTTC

j_call: TRBJ2-3
d_call: TRBD2
clone_size: few
cdr3_length: 19
v_call: TRBV10-2
cdr3_aa: CASSESKLAGRSSTDTQYF
cdr3_nt: TGCGCCAGCAGTGAGTCGAAACTAGCGGGGAGGTCTAGCACAGATACGCAGTATTTT

j_call: TRBJ1-2
d_call: TRBD1
clone_size: -
cdr3_length: 15
v_call: TRBV29-1
cdr3_aa: CSVEGGGQANYGYTF
cdr3_nt: TGCAGCGTTGAAGGTGGGGGACAGGCGAACTATGGCTACACCTTC

j_call: TRBJ1-4
d_call: -
clone_size: -
cdr3_length: 15
v_call: TRBV20-1
cdr3_aa: CSARGKWAGGEKLFF
cdr3_nt: TGCAGTGCTAGGGGAAAGTGGGCAGGCGGAGAAAAACTGTTTTTT

j_call: TRBJ2-6
d_call: -
clone_size: -
cdr3_length: 15
v_call: TRBV19
cdr3_aa: CASSMGTSGANVLTF
cdr3_nt: TGTGCCAGTAGTATGGGGACCTCTGGGGCCAACGTCCTGACTTTC

j_call: TRBJ2-4
d_call: -
clone_size: -
cdr3_length: 16
v_call: TRBV29-1
cdr3_aa: CSVVERQKEPENIQYF
cdr3_nt: TGCAGCGTTGTAGAGCGCCAGAAAGAGCCAGAAAACATTCAGTACTTC

j_call: TRBJ2-1
d_call: -
clone_size: -
cdr3_length: 16
v_call: TRBV4-3
cdr3_aa: CASSQELAVVRDEQFF
cdr3_nt: TGCGCCAGCAGCCAAGAGTTAGCAGTGGTTCGGGATGAGCAGTTCTTC

j_call: TRBJ2-1
d_call: TRBD2
clone_size: few
cdr3_length: 16
v_call: TRBV5-1
cdr3_aa: CASSLVSGSSYNEQFF
cdr3_nt: TGCGCCAGCAGCTTGGTTAGCGGGTCCAGCTACAATGAGCAGTTCTTC

j_call: TRBJ2-7
d_call: -
clone_size: -
cdr3_length: 12
v_call: TRBV9
cdr3_aa: CASSPGLHEQYF
cdr3_nt: TGTGCCAGCAGCCCGGGACTCCACGAGCAGTACTTC

j_call: TRBJ2-5
d_call: -
clone_size: -
cdr3_length: 18
v_call: TRBV7-8
cdr3_aa: CASSLRKVTTWGLETQYF
cdr3_nt: TGTGCCAGCAGCTTAAGGAAGGTCACCACGTGGGGGCTTGAGACCCAGTACTTC

j_call: TRBJ2-1
d_call: -
clone_size: -
cdr3_length: 15
v_call: TRBV11-2
cdr3_aa: CASSLSGDSYNEQFF
cdr3_nt: TGTGCCAGCAGCTTGTCGGGGGACTCCTACAATGAGCAGTTCTTC